The 10 T cell receptor beta chains below were found in one sample sequenced in a study of blood T cell repertoires in COVID-19. TCRdb's table, derived via immunoSEQ multiplex PCR, lists solely in-frame clones and lacks some. The sample consists of over 250,000 clones, roughly 85% of them appearing once. The sequenced sample was PBMCs or T cells enriched from blood (not recorded which). Every receptor here comes from a man aged 35 to 55 who had been exposed to COVID-19.

The J gene is TRBJ1-1, the V gene TRBV4-1, with D perhaps TRBD1 (5 bases). This CDR3 is built from 16 residues. The V gene lost 1 base and the J gene lost 6 bases, with 18 bases spanning the gap. Germline CDR1 is MGHRA and CDR2 is YSYEKL. The CDR3 protein is CASSQVQSPTGAEAFF. The CDR3 DNA sequence: TGCGCCAGCAGCCAAGTTCAATCTCCTACGGGGGCTGAAGCTTTCTTT.

This clone was seen repeatedly, ten times or more. The chain links TRBV7-9 to TRBJ2-7, with 9 bases matching TRBD2. This CDR3 is built from 13 residues. V was pared by 8 bases and J by 6 bases, with 8 bases of the junction left unmatched. CDR1 and CDR2 (germline): SEHNR, FQNEAQ (reference sequence). CDR3: CASQSGRSSEQYF. CDR3 sequence (DNA): TGTGCCAGCCAAAGCGGGAGGTCGTCCGAGCAGTACTTC.

The chain recombines TRBV24-1 with TRBJ2-2; 7 nucleotides agree with TRBD2. Germline CDR1 and CDR2: KGHDR and SFDVKD. CDR3 length: 13 amino acids. V was clipped by 6 bases and J by 6 bases; unmatched bases: 3. The CDR3 loop is CATSPRGAGELFF. CDR3 DNA: TGTGCCACCAGTCCCCGGGGGGCCGGGGAGCTGTTTTTT.

The CDR3 protein is CASSQDRRVRGTEAFF. As DNA, the CDR3 is TGCGCCAGCAGCCAAGACAGGAGAGTGCGGGGCACTGAAGCTTTCTTT. The chain recombines TRBV4-1 with TRBJ1-1; D is undetermined. The germline V and J ends were trimmed by 0 bases and 4 bases, with 15 bases remaining between them. In germline, CDR1 is MGHRA, CDR2 YSYEKL. This CDR3 spans 16 amino acids.

The chain combines TRBV5-5 with TRBJ2-5; TRBD2 matches at 10 bases. Losses at the gene ends were 1 base for V and 5 bases for J; bases not matched to a gene: 17. The CDR3 is 19 residues long. In germline, CDR1 is SGHKS, CDR2 YYEKEE (reference sequence). CDR3 residues: CASSLRLGAGGPSLETQYF. The CDR3 nucleotides read TGTGCCAGCAGCTTGAGGTTAGGAGCGGGAGGGCCGAGTTTGGAGACCCAGTACTTC.

The V gene is TRBV10-1, the J gene TRBJ2-5; D perhaps matches TRBD1 (6 bases). Trimming removed 2 bases at V and 7 bases at J, with 14 bases between. CDR3 length: 14 residues. Germline V gives CDR1 WNHNN, CDR2 SYGVQD (reference sequence). The CDR3 DNA reads as TGCGCCAGCAGTGAGGACAGGCTCCCCTGGACCCAGTACTTC. This gives the protein CASSEDRLPWTQYF.

This chain uses TRBV2 with TRBJ1-5; 7 nucleotides line up with TRBD1. CDR1 SNHLY and CDR2 FYNNEI come from the germline V gene. The V segment lost 7 bases and the J segment 5 bases; nucleotides outside the gene matches: 5. CDR3 length equals 13 residues. The CDR3 sequence is CASNWDRDQPQHF. Written as DNA, the CDR3 is TGTGCCAGCAACTGGGACAGAGATCAGCCCCAGCATTTT.

This chain uses TRBV9 with TRBJ2-3; the D gene is possibly TRBD2 (6 bases). Germline assignment: CDR1 SGDLS and CDR2 YYNGEE. The CDR3 contains 15 residues. Deletions cut 3 bases from V and 0 bases from J, with 11 bases between. The CDR3 bases are TGTGCCAGCAGCGCGCTAGCGTCAAGCACAGATACGCAGTATTTT. It translates to CASSALASSTDTQYF. Complete variable domain (other parts from reference TRBV9 and TRBJ2-3): DSGVTQTPKHLITATGQRVTLRCSPRSGDLSVYWYQQSLDQGLQFLIQYYNGEERAKGNILERFSAQQFPDLHSELNLSSLELGDSALYFCASSALASSTDTQYFGPGTRLTVL.

The chain uses TRBV10-3 and TRBJ2-7; D possibly corresponds to TRBD1 (5 bases). Germline V lookup: CDR1 ENHRY, CDR2 SYGVKD. CDR3 length: 13 amino acids. Trimming pared 6 bases from V and 0 bases from J, leaving 9 bases between. This CDR3 reads CAISDSDSYEQYF. In DNA form, the CDR3 reads TGTGCCATCAGCGACAGCGACTCCTACGAGCAGTACTTC.

The chain joins TRBV7-2 to TRBJ2-3, with 15 bases aligning to TRBD2. V lost 5 bases, J lost 10 bases, and 7 bases stayed unmatched. The length of the CDR3 is 15 residues. Germline V gene lookup returns CDR1 SGHTA and CDR2 FQGNSA. The CDR3 coding sequence is TGTGCCAGCAGCGAGGGACTAGCGGGAGGTGTGTCGCAGTATTTT. It encodes CASSEGLAGGVSQYF.